This TCR beta chain was identified in a study of blood T cell repertoires in COVID-19. Overall study: Specimens from acute and convalescent COVID-19 originated in the United States, Italy and Spain.

Per the original methods: Amplified reference gene primers provided the basis for estimating nucleated cell counts. Some clones are missing from TCRdb's copy, which holds only in-frame ones; the method was immunoSEQ multiplex PCR. V and J calls and clone size come straight from that table; D and trimming were deduced from the DNA. Among 250,000 or so clones, 90% were seen once, and the ten largest hold roughly 2.2%. Seattle cases were enrolled at active infection and followed longitudinally. The sequence came from a woman in her fifties or sixties with COVID-19, enrolled during active disease. The specimen was peripheral blood.

In nucleotides, the CDR3 is TGTGCCATCAGTGAGTTGGGAGGGACCTACGAGCAGTACTTC. It specifies CAISELGGTYEQYF. This chain uses TRBV10-3 with TRBJ2-7; TRBD2 matches 7 bases. CDR1 is ENHRY and CDR2 is SYGVKD in the germline V gene. The CDR3 is 14 amino acids. Trimming at V came to 1 base and at J to 2 bases, leaving 2 bases not matched to a gene.